This T cell receptor beta chain appears in the sequencing data of a study of blood T cell repertoires in COVID-19 (TCRdb year 2020). For the study in its entirety: Samples from collaborators originated in the United States, Italy and Spain and spanned both the acute and convalescent phases of COVID-19. HLA class I and class II types, where available, came from metadata supplied by the sample provider rather than from assay-based typing. A de-identified subject ID, COVID-19 status, age in years and sex were almost always included in the sample metadata. The prospective study material was composed of cDNA or gDNA derived from T cells, B-cell-depleted T cells, or PBMCs. A freely available public database, intended as a resource for researchers studying the immune response to SARS-CoV-2, is where the repertoires were released. Samples came from the ongoing ImmuneRACE study (first 160 participants) plus 1,254 subjects from 6 global collaborators. The dataset comprised deeply sampled blood TCRbeta repertoires from subjects exposed to, actively infected with, or recovered from COVID-19.

At one collaborating source in Seattle, patients were enrolled during active infection and were followed longitudinally through the course of disease. Each collaborating institution followed its own protocols to collect whole blood in K2EDTA tubes. For TCRbeta analysis, collaborators shipped samples as frozen whole blood, isolated PBMCs, or DNA extracted from either of those sample types. TCRbeta CDR3 regions were amplified from genomic DNA by means of the immunoSEQ Assay, a bias-controlled multiplex PCR. As for the authors' bioinformatics: The number of nucleated cells in each sample was estimated by amplification of reference gene primers within the assay. To quantify the absolute abundance of each unique TCRbeta CDR3 rearrangement, sequence reads were collapsed and filtered. For each sample, productive Simpson clonality was calculated by taking the square root of Simpson's diversity index across productive rearrangements. What TCRdb holds here is the immuneACCESS table cut down to in-frame rearrangements. Part of the clones is not present; checked against another copy, under half of the missing clones reflect an unresolved V gene, and the others are unexplained. V and J calls and clone size are as listed in that table; D and trimming were resolved from the DNA. Within this sample are about 370,000 clones, with 89% of them counted one time only. The ten largest clonotypes hold less than 3.5% of the sample.

In this sample, this clone turned up a few times. There is no known antigen for this receptor. Base qualities are not at hand, and no much larger clone is one base apart. Beyond this particular receptor, the publication reports: The quantity of clinical and demographic metadata differed by source and by participant and was supplied without curation.

This sequence originates from a woman aged 30 to 39 with COVID-19, enrolled during active disease. Source material: peripheral blood.

Here the CDR3 is given as CAWSNRGDYGYTF. The nucleotide sequence is TGTGCCTGGAGCAACAGGGGGGACTATGGCTACACCTTC. Recombination connected TRBV30 to TRBJ1-2; 8 middle bases align to TRBD1. In the germline V gene (reference sequence), CDR1 corresponds to GTSNPN and CDR2 to SVGIG. From cysteine to phenylalanine, the CDR3 is 13 amino acids long. Solely the CDR3 DNA is kept, with 39 bases framed from the first base. For this chain, trimming is 3 bases at the V end and 3 bases at the J end, and the number of junction bases without a gene match is 3.